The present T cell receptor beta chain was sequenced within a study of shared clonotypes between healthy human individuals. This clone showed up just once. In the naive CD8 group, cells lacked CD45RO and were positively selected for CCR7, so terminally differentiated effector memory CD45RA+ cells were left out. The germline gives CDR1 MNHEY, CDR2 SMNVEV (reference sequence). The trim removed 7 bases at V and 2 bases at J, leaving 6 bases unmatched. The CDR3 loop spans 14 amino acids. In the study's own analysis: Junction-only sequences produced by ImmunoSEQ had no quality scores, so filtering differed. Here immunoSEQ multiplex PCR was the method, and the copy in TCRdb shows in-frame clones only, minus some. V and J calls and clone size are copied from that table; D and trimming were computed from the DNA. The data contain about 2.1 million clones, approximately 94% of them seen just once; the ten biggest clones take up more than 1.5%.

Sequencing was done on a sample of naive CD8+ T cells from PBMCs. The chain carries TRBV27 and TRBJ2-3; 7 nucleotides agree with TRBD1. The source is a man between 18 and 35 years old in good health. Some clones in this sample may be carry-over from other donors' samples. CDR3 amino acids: CASTTTGTTDTQYF. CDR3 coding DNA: TGTGCCAGCACCACGACAGGGACCACAGATACGCAGTATTTT.